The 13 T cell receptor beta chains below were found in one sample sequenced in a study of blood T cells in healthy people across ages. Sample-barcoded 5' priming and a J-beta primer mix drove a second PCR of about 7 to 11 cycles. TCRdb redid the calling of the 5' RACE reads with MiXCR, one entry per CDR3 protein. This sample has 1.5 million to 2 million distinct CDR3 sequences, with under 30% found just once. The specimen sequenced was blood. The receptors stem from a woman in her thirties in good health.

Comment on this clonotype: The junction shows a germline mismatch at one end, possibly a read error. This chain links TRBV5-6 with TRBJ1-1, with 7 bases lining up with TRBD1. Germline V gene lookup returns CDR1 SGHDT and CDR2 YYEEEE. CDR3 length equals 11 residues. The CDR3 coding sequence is TGTGCTAGCAGCTACACAGGGGTAGCTTTCTTT. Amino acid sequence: CASSYTGVAFF.

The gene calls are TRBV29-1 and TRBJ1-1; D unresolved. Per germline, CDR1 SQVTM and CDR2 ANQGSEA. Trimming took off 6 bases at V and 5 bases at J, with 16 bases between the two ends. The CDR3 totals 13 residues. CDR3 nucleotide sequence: TGCAGCGTCCTAGGCGGCGACCTGACTGAAGCTTTCTTT. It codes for CSVLGGDLTEAFF.

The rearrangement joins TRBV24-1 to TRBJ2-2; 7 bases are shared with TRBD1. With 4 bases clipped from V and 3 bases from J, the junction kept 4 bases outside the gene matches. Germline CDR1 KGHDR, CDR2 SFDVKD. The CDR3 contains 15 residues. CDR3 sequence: CATSEGGRHTGELFF. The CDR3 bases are TGTGCCACCAGTGAAGGGGGCAGGCACACCGGGGAGCTGTTTTTT.

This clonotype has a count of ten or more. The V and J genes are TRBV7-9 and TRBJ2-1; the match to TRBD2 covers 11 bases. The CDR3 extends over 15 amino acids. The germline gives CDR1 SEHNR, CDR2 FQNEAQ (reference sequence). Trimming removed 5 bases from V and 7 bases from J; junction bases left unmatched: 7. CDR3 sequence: CASSQLAGEGNEQFF. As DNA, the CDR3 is TGTGCCAGCAGCCAACTAGCGGGAGAGGGGAATGAGCAGTTCTTC.

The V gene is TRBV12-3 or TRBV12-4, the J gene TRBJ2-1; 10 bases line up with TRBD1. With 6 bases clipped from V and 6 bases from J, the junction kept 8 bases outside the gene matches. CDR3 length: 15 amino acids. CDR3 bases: TGTGCCAGCAGCCGTAGACAGGGGGCTGTCAATGAGCAGTTCTTC. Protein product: CASSRRQGAVNEQFF.

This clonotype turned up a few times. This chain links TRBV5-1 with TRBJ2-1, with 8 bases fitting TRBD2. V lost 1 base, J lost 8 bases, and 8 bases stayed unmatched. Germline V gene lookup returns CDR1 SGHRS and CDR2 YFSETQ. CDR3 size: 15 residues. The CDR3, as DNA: TGCGCCAGCAGCTTGAGCGGGAGTTTGGCACATGAGCAGTTCTTC. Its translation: CASSLSGSLAHEQFF.

CDR3 sequence: CASSLNVVSGGAYEQYF. CDR3 nucleotide sequence: TGTGCCAGCAGCTTAAACGTTGTTAGCGGGGGGGCCTACGAGCAGTACTTC. The chain has TRBV7-2 and TRBJ2-7; TRBD2 agrees at 11 bases. This CDR3 is 17 amino acids long. The germline CDR1 and CDR2 sequences are SGHTA and FQGNSA. Germline trimming cut 2 bases from V and 2 bases from J; bases unmatched to any gene: 8.

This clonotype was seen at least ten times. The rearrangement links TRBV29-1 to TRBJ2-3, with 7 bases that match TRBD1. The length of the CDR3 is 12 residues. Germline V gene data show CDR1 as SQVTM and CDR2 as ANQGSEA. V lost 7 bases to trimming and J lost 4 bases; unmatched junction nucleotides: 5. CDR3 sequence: CSAATGADTQYF. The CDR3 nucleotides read TGCAGCGCCGCTACAGGGGCAGATACGCAGTATTTT.

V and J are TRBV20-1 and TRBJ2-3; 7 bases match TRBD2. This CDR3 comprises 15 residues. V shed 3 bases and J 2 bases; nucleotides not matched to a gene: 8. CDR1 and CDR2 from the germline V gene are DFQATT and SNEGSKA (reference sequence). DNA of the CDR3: TGCAGTGCTAGGGATTGGGGGGGAATCACAGATACGCAGTATTTT. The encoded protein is CSARDWGGITDTQYF.

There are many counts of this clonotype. The DNA of the CDR3 is TGTGCCAGCAGTGGTACAGGGAGGTCCTACCCCGTGTCATACGAGCAGTACTTC. It is translated as CASSGTGRSYPVSYEQYF. This chain uses TRBV6-1 with TRBJ2-7; either TRBD1 or TRBD2 may supply D (6 bases each). The germline V gene encodes CDR1 MNHNS and CDR2 SASEGT. The V and J ends lost 4 bases and 4 bases respectively, with 26 bases between them. This CDR3 is 18 amino acids long.

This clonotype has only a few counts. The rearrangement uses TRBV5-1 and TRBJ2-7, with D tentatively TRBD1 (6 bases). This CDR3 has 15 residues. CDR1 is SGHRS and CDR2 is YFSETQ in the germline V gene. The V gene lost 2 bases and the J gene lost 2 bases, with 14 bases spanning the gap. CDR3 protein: CASSFLKDRTYEQYF. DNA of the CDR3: TGCGCCAGCAGCTTTCTCAAGGACAGAACCTACGAGCAGTACTTC. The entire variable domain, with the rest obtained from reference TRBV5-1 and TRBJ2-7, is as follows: KAGVTQTPRYLIKTRGQQVTLSCSPISGHRSVSWYQQTPGQGLQFLFEYFSETQRNKGNFPGRFSGRQFSNSRSEMNVSTLELGDSALYLCASSFLKDRTYEQYFGPGTRLTVT.

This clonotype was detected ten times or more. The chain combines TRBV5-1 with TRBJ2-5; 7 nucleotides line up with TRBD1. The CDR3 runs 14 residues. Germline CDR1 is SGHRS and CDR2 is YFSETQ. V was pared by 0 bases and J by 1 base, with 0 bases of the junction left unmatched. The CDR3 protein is CASSLAGGQETQYF. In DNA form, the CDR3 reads TGCGCCAGCAGCTTGGCAGGGGGCCAAGAGACCCAGTACTTC.

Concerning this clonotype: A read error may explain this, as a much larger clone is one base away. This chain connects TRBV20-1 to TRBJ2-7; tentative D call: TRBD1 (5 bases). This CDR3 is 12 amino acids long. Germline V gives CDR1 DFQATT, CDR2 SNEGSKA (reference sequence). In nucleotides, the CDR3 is TGCAGGGCTAGAGATTATACAGGCGAGCAGTACTTC. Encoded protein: CRARDYTGEQYF.